The 28 T cell receptor beta chains given below trace back to one sample, sequenced in a study of breast tumors, draining lymph nodes, adjacent tissues. Breast cancer patients provided tissue from their axillary draining lymph nodes. TCRdb reanalysed the multiplex PCR reads using MiXCR and keeps one entry per CDR3 protein. The sample holds 83,000 or so distinct CDR3 sequences, roughly 20% seen once. Specimen: axillary lymph node tissue. The receptor source for this set is a female donor with breast cancer. Some clones in this sample may be carry-over from other donors' samples.

There are a few counts of this clonotype. A read error may explain this, as a much larger clone is one base away. This sequence joins TRBV19 and TRBJ1-3; unclear D gene. Germline V gene sequence: CDR1 LNHDA, CDR2 SQIVND (reference sequence). The CDR3 covers 14 residues. CDR3 sequence: CASTPAYSGNAIYF. The CDR3 DNA reads as TGTGCCAGTACCCCAGCCTACTCTGGAAACGCCATATATTTT.

This clonotype was seen many times. The rearrangement uses TRBV20-1 and TRBJ1-5; 10 bases are a match to TRBD1. The trim removed 5 bases at V and 4 bases at J, leaving 11 bases unmatched. There are 16 residues in the CDR3. Germline lookup yields CDR1 DFQATT and CDR2 SNEGSKA (reference sequence). The CDR3 nucleotides read TGCAGTGCTTCGAGCGACAGGGGGCGGGTAAATCAGCCCCAGCATTTT. Amino acid sequence: CSASSDRGRVNQPQHF.

Many counts were recorded for this clonotype. CDR3 region: CASSWSGATYYGYTF. The CDR3 region has the DNA TGCGCCAGCAGCTGGTCGGGAGCCACGTACTATGGCTACACCTTC. The chain combines TRBV5-1 with TRBJ1-2; D remains ambiguous. With 3 bases removed from V and 3 bases from J, the gap between germline ends came to 15 bases. This CDR3 region has 15 residues. CDR1 and CDR2 (germline): SGHRS, YFSETQ.

This clonotype has ten or more counts. This sequence joins TRBV7-3 and TRBJ1-2; no definite D call. This CDR3 has 16 amino acids. The V gene's germline CDR1 is SGHTA and CDR2 FQGTGA. The V end lost 1 base, the J end lost 0 bases, and 12 bases lay between the germline ends. CDR3 DNA sequence: TGTGCCAGCAGCTTAAGGAGGCAGAAAGCTAACTATGGCTACACCTTC. Its translation: CASSLRRQKANYGYTF.

The chain links TRBV29-1 to TRBJ2-3; D uncertain. The J call is in doubt because the DNA end fits TRBJ1-5 better. CDR3 size: 11 residues. In germline, CDR1 is SQVTM, CDR2 ANQGSEA. CDR3 amino acids: CSVESTDTQHF. The CDR3 nucleotides are TGCAGCGTTGAGAGCACAGATACGCAGCATTTT.

This chain uses TRBV28 with TRBJ2-7; the match to TRBD1 covers 9 bases. CDR1 is MDHEN and CDR2 is SYDVKM in the germline V gene. V lost 4 bases and J lost 5; bases outside the gene matches: 9. The CDR3 is made up of 15 amino acids. The CDR3 coding sequence is TGTGCCAGCAGTTCGCCCGGGACAGGGCGAAACGAGCAGTACTTC. Protein: CASSSPGTGRNEQYF.

This clonotype has a count of ten or more. The rearrangement links TRBV12-5 to TRBJ1-3, with D possibly matching TRBD1 (5 bases). Germline V gene lookup returns CDR1 LGHNT and CDR2 FRNRAP. V lost 6 bases to trimming and J lost 14 bases, with 17 bases between them. This CDR3 has 12 residues. CDR3 loop: CASGENTGGVYF. DNA of the CDR3: TGTGCTAGTGGGGAAAACACGGGGGGGGTATATTTT.

This chain joins TRBV12-3 or TRBV12-4 and TRBJ2-3; the match to TRBD2 covers 7 bases. The CDR3 loop spans 19 amino acids. With 0 bases clipped from V and 2 bases from J, the junction kept 14 bases outside the gene matches. CDR3 in amino acids: CASSLAGGRGKRATDTQYF. The DNA of the CDR3 is TGTGCCAGCAGTTTAGCGGGCGGGAGAGGTAAACGGGCCACAGATACGCAGTATTTT.

The rearrangement links TRBV3-1 to TRBJ2-6, with D possibly being TRBD1 or TRBD2 (5 bases each). Germline V gives CDR1 LGHDT, CDR2 YNNKEL (reference sequence). The CDR3 is 14 amino acids. Trimming removed 4 bases from V and 7 bases from J, with 11 bases in between. In nucleotides, the CDR3 is TGTGCCAGCAGCCCTCTCCGGGGCGCCAACGTCCTGACTTTC. Its translation: CASSPLRGANVLTF.

This clonotype was counted between two and nine times. V and J are TRBV4-2 and TRBJ2-3, with D perhaps matching TRBD1 (6 bases). The CDR3 is made up of 14 amino acids. V was trimmed by 4 bases and J by 0 bases, leaving 8 bases between them. The germline V gene encodes CDR1 LGHNA and CDR2 YNFKEQ. DNA for the CDR3: TGTGCCAGCAGCCGCGACAGGAGCACAGATACGCAGTATTTT. This sequence encodes CASSRDRSTDTQYF.

This clonotype showed up just a few times. A much bigger clone sits one base away, suggesting this may be a read error. As DNA, the CDR3 is TGCAGTGCCCAACTGGATGAGCAGTTCTTC. Its protein product is CSAQLDEQFF. V is TRBV20-1 and J is TRBJ2-1; the D is unclear. Looked up from germline, CDR1 is DFQATT and CDR2 is SNEGSKA (reference sequence). The CDR3 loop spans 10 amino acids. V was cut by 6 bases and J by 8 bases, with 8 bases left in between.

Worth noting for this clonotype: A much larger clone lies one base from this, so it may be a read error. The chain couples TRBV19 to TRBJ2-5, with D perhaps TRBD1 (7 bases). The CDR3 covers 14 residues. Germline loops: CDR1 LNHDA, CDR2 SQIVND (reference sequence). CDR3 in DNA: TGTGCCAGTAGCAGGGGGGCATTCCAAGGGACCCAGTACTTC. Its translation: CASSRGAFQGTQYF.

The chain uses TRBV20-1 and TRBJ1-1; D unclear. V dropped 4 bases and J dropped 0 bases, with 18 bases sitting between them. The CDR3 covers 16 residues. The V gene's germline CDR1 is DFQATT and CDR2 SNEGSKA (reference sequence). The CDR3 loop is CSATLFIPGMNTEAFF. The CDR3 DNA follows: TGCAGTGCTACCCTCTTTATTCCAGGAATGAACACTGAAGCTTTCTTT.

This rearrangement joins TRBV6-2 or TRBV6-3 to TRBJ1-5, with D unclear. Germline V gene lookup returns CDR1 MNHEY and CDR2 SVGEGT. Trimming left V 7 bases short and J 0 bases short, with 10 bases between. The CDR3 spans 14 residues. CDR3 DNA: TGTGCCAGCACCCCCGGAGTTAGCAATCAGCCCCAGCATTTT. It specifies CASTPGVSNQPQHF.

The J gene is TRBJ2-7, the V gene TRBV27; D possibly uses TRBD1 or TRBD2 (5 bases each). This CDR3 region has 15 residues. The V gene's germline CDR1 is MNHEY and CDR2 SMNVEV (reference sequence). V was cut by 6 bases and J by 0 bases, with 15 bases left in between. The CDR3 protein is CASRVFGTDSYEQYF. CDR3 coding DNA: TGTGCCAGCAGAGTATTCGGGACGGACTCCTACGAGCAGTACTTC.

At least ten counts were recorded for this clonotype. The rearrangement uses TRBV4-3 and TRBJ2-5; 7 bases align to TRBD1. J gave up 1 base and V 4 bases, and 6 bases lay outside the gene matches. Germline CDR1 reads LGHNA; CDR2 reads YSLEER. The CDR3 is made up of 15 amino acids. Here the CDR3 DNA reads TGCGCCAGCAGCCTTCGACAGGGTCCCCAAGAGACCCAGTACTTC. It is translated as CASSLRQGPQETQYF.

This clonotype appeared many times. V usage is TRBV12-3 or TRBV12-4 and J usage is TRBJ2-3; D ambiguous. The V end lost 7 bases, the J end lost 3 bases, and 8 bases lay between the germline ends. The length of the CDR3 is 12 residues. The CDR3 bases are TGTGCCAGCACGCGAGGTACAGATACGCAGTATTTT. Its translation is CASTRGTDTQYF.

This clonotype was seen ten or more times. The chain employs TRBV6-5 and TRBJ2-7, with D unresolved. V dropped 6 bases and J dropped 4 bases, with 7 bases sitting between them. Per germline, CDR1 MNHEY and CDR2 SVGAGI. The CDR3 spans 11 residues. CDR3 DNA: TGTGCCAGCAGCTCGCAGTACGAGCAGTACTTC. Translated: CASSSQYEQYF.

This clonotype showed up many times. The chain links TRBV20-1 to TRBJ2-7, with 7 bases fitting TRBD1. This CDR3 is built from 15 residues. V trimming: 5 bases; J trimming: 0 bases; junction bases outside the gene matches: 10. Germline lookup yields CDR1 DFQATT and CDR2 SNEGSKA (reference sequence). The CDR3 spells CSARGRTGSSYEQYF. Here the CDR3 DNA reads TGCAGTGCTCGGGGACGGACAGGCAGCTCCTACGAGCAGTACTTC.

This clonotype has a count of ten or more. The rearrangement joins TRBV5-1 to TRBJ2-5; 12 bases are a match to TRBD2. This CDR3 is 15 amino acids long. The germline V gene has CDR1 SGHRS and CDR2 YFSETQ. J gave up 5 bases and V 5 bases, and 7 bases lay outside the gene matches. CDR3 DNA sequence: TGCGCCAGCAGAGTGGCCCTAGCGGGAGGGGAGACCCAGTACTTC. Its protein product is CASRVALAGGETQYF.

Concerning this clonotype: Possible read error: a much larger clone is one base away. The CDR3 region is CASSRARGGGGYTF. The CDR3 DNA reads TGTGCCAGTAGTAGAGCCAGGGGTGGCGGAGGCTACACCTTC. The chain has TRBV19 and TRBJ1-2, with a possible D match to TRBD1 (6 bases). Germline V gives CDR1 LNHDA, CDR2 SQIVND (reference sequence). The CDR3 has 14 residues. V was pared by 4 bases and J by 8 bases, with 17 bases between.

Many counts were recorded for this clonotype. The chain carries TRBV5-6 and TRBJ2-1; 7 bases fit TRBD2. Trimming at V came to 2 bases and at J to 7 bases, leaving 3 bases not matched to a gene. Germline V gene data show CDR1 as SGHDT and CDR2 as YYEEEE. CDR3 size: 13 residues. The CDR3 here is CASSFWGGNEQFF. DNA of the CDR3: TGTGCCAGCAGCTTCTGGGGGGGGAATGAGCAGTTCTTC. The whole variable domain, remainder taken from reference TRBV5-6 and TRBJ2-1, is DAGVTQSPTHLIKTRGQQVTLRCSPKSGHDTVSWYQQALGQGPQFIFQYYEEEERQRGNFPDRFSGHQFPNYSSELNVNALLLGDSALYLCASSFWGGNEQFFGPGTRLTVL.

The chain is built from TRBV5-4 and TRBJ2-1; D is perhaps TRBD2 (6 bases). From germline, CDR1 is SGHNT and CDR2 YYREEE (reference sequence). The V end lost 4 bases, the J end lost 8 bases, and 16 bases lay between the germline ends. This CDR3 has 14 amino acids. CDR3 sequence (DNA): TGTGCCAGCAGCAAACCCCCACTAGCCGATGAGCAGTTCTTC. This gives the protein CASSKPPLADEQFF.

This clonotype was picked up many times. The chain uses TRBV5-4 and TRBJ2-3, with 12 bases lining up with TRBD2. Germline lookup yields CDR1 SGHNT and CDR2 YYREEE (reference sequence). This CDR3 is built from 16 residues. V dropped 4 bases and J dropped 5; count of bases not matched to a gene: 8. Written as DNA, the CDR3 is TGTGCCAGCAGCGACCAGCTAGCGGGAGGGGGAGATACGCAGTATTTT. As protein: CASSDQLAGGGDTQYF.

This clonotype was counted at least ten times. The chain recombines TRBV11-1 with TRBJ2-1; 7 bases agree with TRBD2. V lost 5 bases to trimming and J lost 2 bases; unmatched junction nucleotides: 6. CDR3 size: 15 residues. The germline gives CDR1 SGHAT, CDR2 FQDESV (reference sequence). As DNA, the CDR3 is TGTGCCAGCAGCGAGGCAGCGGGGCCCTACAATGAGCAGTTCTTC. Translated: CASSEAAGPYNEQFF. Filled out from reference TRBV11-1 and TRBJ2-1, the complete variable domain reads EAEVAQSPRYKITEKSQAVAFWCDPISGHATLYWYRQILGQGPELLVQFQDESVVDDSQLPKDRFSAERLKGVDSTLKIQPAELGDSAMYLCASSEAAGPYNEQFFGPGTRLTVL.

Comment on this clonotype: At one boundary the junction diverges from the germline segment, which might be a read error. The chain is built from TRBV3-1 and TRBJ1-4; weak D call: TRBD1 (5 bases). The V gene's germline CDR1 is LGHDT and CDR2 YNNKEL (reference sequence). This CDR3 is 15 amino acids long. The CDR3: CASSPRGGANEKLLF. Written as DNA, the CDR3 is TGTGCCAGCAGCCCCCGGGGGGGAGCTAATGAAAAACTGCTTTTT.

This clonotype appeared a few times. This could be a read error, since a much larger clone is one nucleotide away. The CDR3 carries no conserved terminal phenylalanine or tryptophan, so it likely arises from a read error. The rearrangement uses TRBV7-2 and TRBJ1-5; D remains ambiguous. Germline-derived CDR1 and CDR2 are SGHTA and FQGNSA. V was pared by 5 bases and J by 9 bases, with 14 bases between. CDR3 length: 13 amino acids. CDR3 protein: CASSADGVGPQHL. In nucleotides, the CDR3 is TGTGCCAGCAGCGCCGACGGGGTTGGGCCCCAGCATCTT.

In this sample, this clonotype turned up many times. CDR3 DNA: TGTGCCAGCAGTTTCAGGGGGCCTGATGAAAAACTGTTTTTT. Translated: CASSFRGPDEKLFF. The genes are TRBV2 and TRBJ1-4; 8 bases fit TRBD1. Germline V gene sequence: CDR1 SNHLY, CDR2 FYNNEI. This CDR3 region has 14 residues. V was pared by 5 bases and J by 6 bases, with 5 bases of the junction left unmatched.